One and the same sample provided the 32 T cell receptor beta chains below, sequenced in a study of blood T cell repertoires in COVID-19 (dated by TCRdb to about 2020). The method was the immunoSEQ multiplex PCR assay. Here the immuneACCESS table is served through TCRdb, limited to in-frame sequences with V and J called. Missing clones are a known gap in these copies; in checked studies unresolved V genes cover under half, and the rest lacks a known reason. Present in this sample are 110,000 or so clones, approximately 87% of which were seen just once. About 2% of the sample goes to the ten largest clones. Sequencing was done on a sample of peripheral blood. Receptor source: a woman between 45 and 65 years old with acute or convalescent COVID-19.

This chain joins TRBV6-4 and TRBJ1-1, with D possibly matching TRBD1 (6 bases). V was trimmed by 6 bases and J by 4 bases, leaving 9 bases between them. Germline V gene data show CDR1 as MRHNA and CDR2 as SNTAGT. This CDR3 is 12 amino acids long. CDR3 DNA sequence: TGTGCCAGCAGAGGACAGTTCACTGAAGCTTTCTTT. It translates to CASRGQFTEAFF.

The genes are TRBV10-3 and TRBJ1-5, with a weak D call TRBD1 (5 bases). Looked up from germline, CDR1 is ENHRY and CDR2 is SYGVKD. CDR3 length equals 14 residues. V lost 8 bases and J lost 1, with 12 bases in between. The CDR3 loop is CAIGGGPSNQPQHF. The CDR3 DNA is TGTGCCATCGGGGGAGGGCCAAGCAATCAGCCCCAGCATTTT.

The J gene is TRBJ1-4, the V gene TRBV6-5, with TRBD1 as a possible D gene (6 bases). Trimming cost V 0 bases and J 4 bases, with 9 bases left between them. The CDR3 is made up of 15 amino acids. Per germline, CDR1 MNHEY and CDR2 SVGAGI. CDR3 DNA sequence: TGTGCCAGCAGTTACTCTGGGACAAGTAATGAAAAACTGTTTTTT. This encodes CASSYSGTSNEKLFF.

V usage is TRBV2 and J usage is TRBJ1-5; weak D call: TRBD1 (5 bases). From germline, CDR1 is SNHLY and CDR2 FYNNEI. CDR3 size: 15 residues. Trimming stripped 7 bases from V and 7 bases from J, with 20 bases between. The CDR3 protein is CASNLKGGEHQPQHF. CDR3 sequence (DNA): TGTGCCAGCAACCTAAAGGGAGGGGAGCACCAGCCCCAGCATTTT.

The rearrangement joins TRBV5-1 to TRBJ2-7; the match to TRBD2 covers 7 bases. Germline lookup yields CDR1 SGHRS and CDR2 YFSETQ. Germline trimming cut 10 bases from V and 5 bases from J; bases unmatched to any gene: 15. The CDR3 has 14 amino acids. Here the CDR3 reads CALARVAGADEQYF. In DNA, the CDR3 is TGCGCCCTAGCACGAGTCGCGGGAGCGGACGAGCAGTACTTC.

J is TRBJ2-3 and V is TRBV3-1 (or the pseudogene TRBV3-2); 10 nucleotides align to TRBD2. Germline V gene lookup returns CDR1 LGHDT and CDR2 YNNKEL (reference sequence). J was trimmed by 5 bases and V by 0 bases; bases with no gene match: 8. The CDR3 has 17 residues. CDR3 in DNA: TGTGCCAGCAGCCAAGAAGAAATAGCGGGAGGAGGAGATACGCAGTATTTT. This sequence encodes CASSQEEIAGGGDTQYF.

V and J are TRBV10-3 and TRBJ2-2, with D tentatively TRBD1 (7 bases). V was pared by 6 bases and J by 4 bases, with 15 bases between. Germline V gene lookup returns CDR1 ENHRY and CDR2 SYGVKD. This CDR3 is 15 amino acids long. As DNA, the CDR3 is TGTGCCATCAGCCAGGAGGGGGCGGGCACCGGGGAGCTGTTTTTT. Amino acid sequence: CAISQEGAGTGELFF.

The chain uses TRBV11-2 and TRBJ1-3, with 9 bases matching TRBD1. With 4 bases clipped from V and 4 bases from J, the junction kept 14 bases outside the gene matches. Germline V gene sequence: CDR1 SGHAT, CDR2 FQNNGV. The CDR3 extends over 18 amino acids. Here the CDR3 reads CASSSNRGPDRLGNTIYF. In DNA form, the CDR3 reads TGTGCCAGCAGCTCCAACAGGGGGCCCGATCGCCTAGGAAACACCATATATTTT.

The rearrangement joins TRBV11-3 to TRBJ2-7; 7 positions agree with TRBD1. The junction had 14 bases not matched to a gene; V was cut back by 5 bases and J by 4 bases. The CDR3 is made up of 16 amino acids. Germline lookup yields CDR1 SGHNT and CDR2 YENEEA. This CDR3 is CASSTGWDSTLYEQYF. For the CDR3, the DNA is TGTGCCAGCAGCACAGGCTGGGACAGCACCCTTTACGAGCAGTACTTC.

The J gene is TRBJ2-2, the V gene TRBV13; the match to TRBD2 covers 13 bases. Trimming removed 5 bases from V and 6 bases from J; junction bases left unmatched: 12. CDR1 PRHDT and CDR2 FYEKMQ come from the germline V gene (reference sequence). The CDR3 totals 18 residues. The CDR3 DNA is TGTGCCAGCAGCCAGGGACTAGCGGGACCAGGGGACGCCGGGGAGCTGTTTTTT. This encodes CASSQGLAGPGDAGELFF.

This clone was seen only a few times. The CDR3: CASSSGQSSGNTIYF. CDR3 bases: TGTGCCAGCAGCAGCGGACAGTCCTCTGGAAACACCATATATTTT. The chain is built from TRBV5-5 and TRBJ1-3; D perhaps matches TRBD1 (6 bases). Germline values: CDR1 SGHKS, CDR2 YYEKEE (reference sequence). V lost 4 bases, J lost 0 bases, and 11 bases lay in between. CDR3 size: 15 residues.

This chain joins TRBV7-9 and TRBJ2-5; 13 bases align to TRBD2. Losses at the gene ends were 3 bases for V and 1 base for J; bases not matched to a gene: 8. CDR3 length: 18 residues. Germline assignment: CDR1 SEHNR and CDR2 FQNEAQ (reference sequence). The CDR3 sequence: CASSLTSGRLYSQETQYF. The CDR3 DNA follows: TGTGCCAGCAGCTTGACTAGCGGGAGGTTATATAGCCAAGAGACCCAGTACTTC.

Points on this clone: Within the sample, other DNA sequences also encode this same CDR3. The chain's CDR3 is CASSQDRSYGYTF. The CDR3 bases are TGCGCCAGCAGCCAAGACCGCAGCTATGGCTACACCTTC. This chain uses TRBV4-3 with TRBJ1-2; D gene ambiguous. The CDR3 has 13 amino acids. Looked up from germline, CDR1 is LGHNA and CDR2 is YSLEER. V shed 0 bases and J shed 4 bases, with 6 bases lying between them.

The chain links TRBV9 to TRBJ2-3; 9 nucleotides align to TRBD2. Germline trimming cut 0 bases from V and 4 bases from J; bases unmatched to any gene: 9. Germline CDR1 reads SGDLS; CDR2 reads YYNGEE. The CDR3 length is 17 residues. As DNA, the CDR3 is TGTGCCAGCAGCGTAGGGTCAACAAGCGGGGGGCCAGATACGCAGTATTTT. Translation: CASSVGSTSGGPDTQYF.

The rearrangement joins TRBV6-5 to TRBJ2-7; 8 bases fit TRBD2. CDR3 length equals 15 residues. J was trimmed by 7 bases and V by 4 bases; bases with no gene match: 12. Germline V gives CDR1 MNHEY, CDR2 SVGAGI. CDR3: CASSLQTGTRGEQYF. Written as DNA, the CDR3 is TGTGCCAGCAGTTTACAAACCGGGACTAGAGGTGAGCAGTACTTC.

This sequence joins TRBV27 and TRBJ1-4; 7 bases line up with TRBD1. The germline V gene has CDR1 MNHEY and CDR2 SMNVEV (reference sequence). This CDR3 is 15 amino acids long. Trimming cost V 8 bases and J 7 bases; bases outside gene matches: 13. The CDR3 protein is CASGSNRGTGEKLFF. CDR3 coding DNA: TGTGCCAGCGGCTCCAACAGGGGAACGGGTGAAAAACTGTTTTTT.

V usage is TRBV12-3 or TRBV12-4 and J usage is TRBJ2-5, with D possibly matching TRBD1 (5 bases). The CDR3 runs 13 residues. Trimming took 4 bases from V and 3 from J, leaving 9 bases between them. CDR3 in amino acids: CASSSSTEETQYF. CDR3 nucleotide sequence: TGTGCCAGCAGTTCCTCGACAGAAGAGACCCAGTACTTC.

The J gene is TRBJ1-2, the V gene TRBV6-2 or TRBV6-3; 7 nucleotides match TRBD1. Germline trimming cut 5 bases from V and 1 base from J; bases unmatched to any gene: 10. This CDR3 is built from 16 residues. From germline, CDR1 is MNHEY and CDR2 SVGEGT. The CDR3 DNA is TGTGCCAGCAGTACTCTCAGACAGGGAATTAACTATGGCTACACCTTC. Translating it yields CASSTLRQGINYGYTF.

The count of this clone is one. The junction departs from germline at one end; a sequencing error may be responsible. This chain connects TRBV5-6 to TRBJ2-1, with D possibly matching TRBD2 (7 bases). From germline, CDR1 is SGHDT and CDR2 YYEEEE. This CDR3 has 16 amino acids. CDR3 coding DNA: TGTGCCAGCAGCTTCCCAAGGGGGGGCTCCCACAATGAGCAGTTCTTC. This translates into CASSFPRGGSHNEQFF. The entire variable domain, with the rest obtained from reference TRBV5-6 and TRBJ2-1, is as follows: DAGVTQSPTHLIKTRGQQVTLRCSPKSGHDTVSWYQQALGQGPQFIFQYYEEEERQRGNFPDRFSGHQFPNYSSELNVNALLLGDSALYLCASSFPRGGSHNEQFFGPGTRLTVL.

This clone was seen only once. V usage is TRBV10-3 and J usage is TRBJ1-1; TRBD1 matches 7 bases. The germline CDR1 and CDR2 sequences are ENHRY and SYGVKD. Trimming cost V 8 bases and J 5 bases; bases outside gene matches: 8. There are 13 residues in the CDR3. Here the CDR3 reads CAILQGMGTEAFF. CDR3 nucleotides: TGTGCCATCTTACAGGGGATGGGGACTGAAGCTTTCTTT.

This chain connects TRBV30 to TRBJ2-7; D might be TRBD1 (6 bases). The CDR3 totals 12 residues. V was clipped by 3 bases and J by 0 bases, with 6 bases between them. Germline V CDR1 and CDR2: GTSNPN, SVGIG (reference sequence). The CDR3 loop reads CAWRDSSYEQYF. CDR3 coding DNA: TGTGCCTGGAGGGACAGCTCCTACGAGCAGTACTTC.

The genes are TRBV9 and TRBJ1-1; no clear D gene. The CDR3 is 14 amino acids. Trimming cost V 4 bases and J 1 base, with 11 bases left between them. CDR1 is SGDLS and CDR2 is YYNGEE in the germline V gene. CDR3: CASSLSGGNTEAFF. As DNA, the CDR3 is TGTGCCAGCAGCCTATCGGGAGGGAACACTGAAGCTTTCTTT.

The gene calls are TRBV6-6 and TRBJ2-7, with 8 bases aligning to TRBD1. The junction had 10 bases not matched to a gene; V was cut back by 2 bases and J by 7 bases. The CDR3 sequence is 15 residues long. CDR1 and CDR2 from the germline V gene are MNHNY and SVGAGI (reference sequence). The CDR3 DNA sequence: TGTGCCAGCAGTTACCAGCCGGGACAGGAGGAAGAGCAGTACTTC. Translated, it gives CASSYQPGQEEEQYF.

The rearrangement uses TRBV4-1 and TRBJ2-1; 13 bases line up with TRBD2. V was clipped by 2 bases and J by 6 bases; unmatched bases: 7. The CDR3 is 17 amino acids. The germline V gene encodes CDR1 MGHRA and CDR2 YSYEKL. The CDR3 here is CASSQQLLAGGLNEQFF. In DNA, the CDR3 is TGCGCCAGCAGCCAACAATTACTAGCGGGAGGGCTCAATGAGCAGTTCTTC.

V usage is TRBV4-1 and J usage is TRBJ1-2, with D uncertain. Trimming pared 3 bases from V and 0 bases from J, leaving 17 bases between. The germline CDR1 and CDR2 sequences are MGHRA and YSYEKL. The CDR3 extends over 17 amino acids. The DNA of the CDR3 is TGCGCCAGCAGCCACGCTACGGCGGGTATCCCTAACTATGGCTACACCTTC. Residues: CASSHATAGIPNYGYTF.

The chain joins TRBV11-3 to TRBJ2-1, with 15 bases that match TRBD2. There are 15 residues in the CDR3. Germline V gene lookup returns CDR1 SGHNT and CDR2 YENEEA. V dropped 4 bases and J dropped 8; count of bases not matched to a gene: 3. CDR3 DNA sequence: TGTGCCAGCAGCTCTCGGACTAGCGGGAGGGATGAGCAGTTCTTC. Translation gives CASSSRTSGRDEQFF. Full variable domain (missing parts from reference TRBV11-3 and TRBJ2-1): EAGVVQSPRYKIIEKKQPVAFWCNPISGHNTLYWYLQNLGQGPELLIRYENEEAVDDSQLPKDRFSAERLKGVDSTLKIQPAELGDSAVYLCASSSRTSGRDEQFFGPGTRLTVL.

The V gene is TRBV5-1, the J gene TRBJ2-1; D perhaps matches TRBD1 (5 bases). Germline CDR1 is SGHRS and CDR2 is YFSETQ. V shed 0 bases and J shed 0 bases, with 7 bases lying between them. The CDR3 covers 15 residues. CDR3 nucleotide sequence: TGCGCCAGCAGCTTGGAAGGGGCCTCCTACAATGAGCAGTTCTTC. It specifies CASSLEGASYNEQFF.

The chain recombines TRBV2 with TRBJ2-1, with 8 bases aligning to TRBD1. The trim removed 5 bases at V and 2 bases at J, leaving 17 bases unmatched. Germline V gene data show CDR1 as SNHLY and CDR2 as FYNNEI. The CDR3 runs 19 residues. This CDR3 reads CASSSGTGLGLTTYNEQFF. CDR3 bases: TGTGCCAGCAGTTCCGGGACAGGCTTGGGACTGACGACCTACAATGAGCAGTTCTTC.

The chain links TRBV6-6 to TRBJ1-3; TRBD1 matches 8 bases. The CDR3 spans 15 residues. Germline V lookup: CDR1 MNHNY, CDR2 SVGAGI (reference sequence). The ends lost 8 bases at V and 2 bases at J; junction bases unmatched: 8. Here the CDR3 DNA reads TGTGCCAGCGGATCGGACAGGGACACTGGAAACACCATATATTTT. Its protein product is CASGSDRDTGNTIYF.

The chain has TRBV11-2 and TRBJ2-5, with a weak D call TRBD1 (5 bases). This CDR3 contains 16 residues. Germline assignment: CDR1 SGHAT and CDR2 FQNNGV. V shed 1 base and J shed 4 bases, with 16 bases lying between them. The CDR3 DNA reads TGTGCCAGCAGCTTAGGGTACAGGACCCTAGGAGAGACCCAGTACTTC. Its protein is CASSLGYRTLGETQYF.

This clone was observed a single time. V and J are TRBV7-3 and TRBJ2-3; D remains ambiguous. The CDR3 sequence is 13 residues long. V lost 3 bases to trimming and J lost 2 bases, with 6 bases between them. Per germline, CDR1 SGHTA and CDR2 FQGTGA. The CDR3 sequence: CASSFTTTDTQYF. Here the CDR3 DNA reads TGTGCCAGCAGCTTTACTACCACAGATACGCAGTATTTT.

The J gene is TRBJ2-3, the V gene TRBV6-6; 12 nucleotides align to TRBD2. Germline CDR1 and CDR2: MNHNY and SVGAGI (reference sequence). With 5 bases clipped from V and 0 bases from J, the junction kept 6 bases outside the gene matches. The CDR3 sequence is 17 residues long. The CDR3 is CASSPTGTSGSTDTQYF. The CDR3 DNA reads TGTGCCAGCAGTCCTACCGGGACTAGCGGGAGCACAGATACGCAGTATTTT.